This T cell receptor beta chain was recorded in a study of Graves' ophthalmopathy and Graves' hyperthyroidism. Germline values: CDR1 MGHDK, CDR2 SYGVNS. With 0 bases removed from V and 6 bases from J, the gap between germline ends came to 26 bases. This CDR3 region has 19 residues. The evidence that diagnosis relied on was clinical symptoms, serum thyroxine, TRAb, thyroid ultrasound and orbital computed tomography. General study findings and limits: The model predicted progression of ophthalmopathy with a sensitivity of 60% to 71%, and its specificity was around 72%.

TCR beta CDR3 regions were amplified from RNA transcripts. HTBI primers primed a first-round RT-PCR, and a second-round multiplex PCR followed. TCRdb passed the multiplex PCR reads through MiXCR, listing each CDR3 protein once. The sample consists of around 1.1 million distinct CDR3 sequences, roughly 35% of them appearing once. As concerns this clonotype: Its antigen is unidentified.

The sequenced material came from peripheral blood or thyroid tissue (not recorded which). The chain carries TRBV25-1 and TRBJ1-1, with D maybe TRBD1 (5 bases). This sequence originates from an adult man with Graves' hyperthyroidism. The CDR3 region has the DNA TGTGCCAGCAGTGAATATAACGGGCGTGAAAAAAGGAGGGGTGCTGAAGCTTTCTTT. It specifies CASSEYNGREKRRGAEAFF.